This T cell receptor beta chain originates from a study of Tregs in tolerant kidney transplant recipients. The trim removed 6 bases at V and 5 bases at J, leaving 7 bases unmatched. The CDR3 is 14 residues long. The V gene's germline CDR1 is SNHLY and CDR2 FYNNEI. Sequencing was performed with immunoSEQ multiplex PCR; in TCRdb, only in-frame clones are kept and a portion is missing. The data show 85,000 to 90,000 clones, around 94% seen once. CD4+CD25+CD127- Tregs, CD4+CD25- non-Tregs, CD4 and CD8 cells were sorted. The specimen was CD8+ T cells from blood. The origin of this receptor is a human donor in good health. The V call is TRBV2, the J call TRBJ2-7, with 10 bases matching TRBD1. CDR3 region: CASRGGTGADEQYF. For the CDR3, the DNA is TGTGCCAGCAGGGGGGGGACAGGGGCGGACGAGCAGTACTTC.